These 22 T cell receptor beta chains originate from one sample sequenced in a study of T-cell reconstitution after alpha-beta-depleted transplantation in children. Preparing the TCRbeta library involved the use of unique molecular identifiers. TCRdb fed the PCR reads into MiXCR, producing one record per CDR3 protein. Among roughly 160,000 distinct CDR3 sequences, roughly 10% were seen once, and the ten largest hold about 13%. Sequencing used PBMCs, obtained before TCRalphabeta/CD19-depleted stem cell transplant. The receptors here all came from a boy younger than 10 with acute myeloid leukemia, due to receive a stem cell transplant.

This clonotype occurred many times. The chain is built from TRBV5-1 and TRBJ1-1, with 7 bases identical to TRBD1. This CDR3 region has 15 residues. Germline-derived CDR1 and CDR2 are SGHRS and YFSETQ. V shed 2 bases, J shed 4 bases, and the junction held 8 bases outside the gene matches. CDR3 loop: CASSLQGPGGTEAFF. The CDR3 DNA reads as TGCGCCAGCAGCTTACAGGGGCCTGGGGGCACTGAAGCTTTCTTT.

In its sample, this clonotype was seen many times. The chain is built from TRBV6-5 and TRBJ1-1; perhaps TRBD1 as D (6 bases). V lost 6 bases, J lost 2 bases, and 16 bases lay in between. The CDR3 sequence is 15 residues long. CDR1 is MNHEY and CDR2 is SVGAGI in the germline V gene. CDR3 in DNA: TGTGCCAGCAGATTAAACAGGGTTGCTAACACTGAAGCTTTCTTT. Protein product: CASRLNRVANTEAFF.

This clonotype was observed at least ten times. The V call is TRBV11-3, the J call TRBJ2-7, with TRBD1 as a possible D gene (6 bases). Trimming cost V 1 base and J 0 bases, with 16 bases left between them. The length of the CDR3 is 17 residues. Germline values: CDR1 SGHNT, CDR2 YENEEA. The CDR3 sequence: CASSLVRDRRPSYEQYV. In DNA, the CDR3 is TGTGCCAGCAGCTTAGTTCGCGACAGGAGGCCCTCCTACGAGCAGTACGTC.

A word on this clonotype: A much larger clone is a single base away; this may be a read error. This chain links TRBV4-1 with TRBJ1-6; 8 bases agree with TRBD1. The CDR3 sequence is 19 residues long. Germline CDR1 and CDR2: MGHRA and YSYEKL. The CDR3 bases are TGCGCCAGCAGCCAAGTCTATTCCGGGACAGGACCCTCTAATTCATCCCTCCACTTT. It translates to CASSQVYSGTGPSNSSLHF.

The V call is TRBV13, the J call TRBJ1-2; a possible D gene is TRBD1 (6 bases). CDR3 length equals 14 residues. V dropped 0 bases and J dropped 4 bases, with 9 bases sitting between them. Germline lookup yields CDR1 PRHDT and CDR2 FYEKMQ (reference sequence). The CDR3 sequence is CASSLGQGGYGYTF. CDR3 coding DNA: TGTGCCAGCAGCTTAGGACAGGGAGGCTATGGCTACACCTTC.

This clonotype was seen ten or more times. The CDR3 is CASSPLGRDYGYTF. The CDR3 nucleotides are TGTGCCAGCAGTCCTCTGGGGCGCGACTATGGCTACACCTTC. The chain links TRBV7-2 to TRBJ1-2; a weak D match, TRBD1 (5 bases). The germline V gene encodes CDR1 SGHTA and CDR2 FQGNSA. The length of the CDR3 is 14 residues. Trimming removed 6 bases from V and 3 bases from J, with 14 bases in between.

This chain uses TRBV3-1 with TRBJ2-5, with 7 bases aligning to TRBD1. This CDR3 has 15 amino acids. From germline, CDR1 is LGHDT and CDR2 YNNKEL (reference sequence). Unmatched junction bases numbered 13, after V lost 10 bases and J lost 2 bases. Here the CDR3 DNA reads TGTGCCACCTGCCAAGGTACAGGGGCACAAGAGACCCAGTACTTC. It encodes CATCQGTGAQETQYF.

Ten or more counts support this clonotype. The V gene is TRBV20-1, the J gene TRBJ2-7; TRBD2 matches 7 bases. Germline V gene data show CDR1 as DFQATT and CDR2 as SNEGSKA (reference sequence). This CDR3 spans 17 amino acids. V dropped 3 bases and J dropped 4; count of bases not matched to a gene: 18. The chain's CDR3 is CSASTGLTRGGIYEQYV. The CDR3 DNA sequence: TGCAGTGCTAGCACAGGTTTAACTCGGGGAGGGATATACGAGCAGTACGTC.

In its sample, this clonotype was seen many times. V gene TRBV5-1 combines with J gene TRBJ2-1; a weak D match, TRBD1 (5 bases). The CDR3 length is 13 residues. Trimming cost V 2 bases and J 8 bases, with 11 bases left between them. Per germline, CDR1 SGHRS and CDR2 YFSETQ. CDR3 nucleotide sequence: TGCGCCAGCAGCTTTTCTGACAGAGATGAGCAGTTCTTC. Its protein is CASSFSDRDEQFF.

This clonotype was seen ten or more times. This chain uses TRBV20-1 with TRBJ2-7; possible D gene TRBD1, 6 bases. The CDR3 spans 15 residues. CDR1 is DFQATT and CDR2 is SNEGSKA in the germline V gene (reference sequence). V lost 3 bases and J 3 bases, leaving 18 bases between the germline ends. The CDR3 loop is CSARRRDTSIYEQYF. The CDR3, as DNA: TGCAGTGCTAGGCGCCGGGACACGAGCATCTACGAGCAGTACTTC.

Worth noting for this clonotype: A clone one base away is much larger, so this may be a read error. The V call is TRBV27, the J call TRBJ2-4; TRBD2 matches 10 bases. The CDR3 sequence is 16 residues long. CDR1 and CDR2 (germline): MNHEY, SMNVEV (reference sequence). The CDR3 region has the DNA TGTGTCAGCCGACCAGCCCCTAGCGGGAGTGTGAACATTCAGTACTTC. Residues: CVSRPAPSGSVNIQYF.

A single count supports this clonotype. This chain joins TRBV19 and TRBJ2-2; D might be TRBD2 (8 bases). CDR3 size: 17 residues. Germline V CDR1 and CDR2: LNHDA, SQIVND (reference sequence). The ends were cut back, 5 bases at V and 1 base at J, with 17 bases in the middle. In DNA, the CDR3 is TGTGCCAGTAGTCCGCGGGAGGACAGGAGGAACACCGGGGAGCTGTTTTTT. Encoded protein: CASSPREDRRNTGELFF.

This clonotype was detected many times. The J gene is TRBJ1-1, the V gene TRBV5-1, with D maybe TRBD1 (6 bases). V lost 4 bases and J lost 1, with 11 bases in between. Germline CDR1 reads SGHRS; CDR2 reads YFSETQ. The CDR3 consists of 14 residues. CDR3 coding DNA: TGCGCCAGCAGCCCCGGACAGACGAACACTGAAGCTTTCTTT. It specifies CASSPGQTNTEAFF.

This clonotype was detected many times. The V and J genes are TRBV7-9 and TRBJ1-2, with unresolved D. The CDR3 is 12 amino acids. V lost 3 bases and J 8 bases, leaving 10 bases between the germline ends. In germline, CDR1 is SEHNR, CDR2 FQNEAQ (reference sequence). CDR3 loop: CASSFSPGGYTF. CDR3 in DNA: TGTGCCAGCAGCTTTTCGCCGGGGGGCTACACCTTC.

This clonotype was counted many times. This sequence joins TRBV7-3 and TRBJ2-2; tentatively, D is TRBD2 (6 bases). From germline, CDR1 is SGHTA and CDR2 FQGTGA. This CDR3 has 12 residues. V lost 8 bases to trimming and J lost 4 bases, with 8 bases between them. In nucleotides, the CDR3 is TGTGCCAGCCGGGACTCCACCGGGGAGCTGTTTTTT. It codes for CASRDSTGELFF.

A few counts support this clonotype. This chain joins TRBV2 and TRBJ1-1; the D gene is possibly TRBD1 (6 bases). The V end was cut by 6 bases, the J end by 6 bases, with 20 bases between. Germline V gene lookup returns CDR1 SNHLY and CDR2 FYNNEI. The length of the CDR3 is 15 residues. In nucleotides, the CDR3 is TGTGCCAGCAGAAACAGGGTTGGTGGCATCGCTGAAGCTTTCTTT. It translates to CASRNRVGGIAEAFF.

This clonotype was detected many times. The chain uses TRBV6-5 and TRBJ1-2, with D possibly TRBD1 on 5 matching bases. Germline CDR1 MNHEY, CDR2 SVGAGI. The CDR3 loop spans 14 amino acids. Trimming took off 4 bases at V and 4 bases at J, with 13 bases between the two ends. The CDR3 region is CASSSTQGTYGYTF. Here the CDR3 DNA reads TGTGCCAGCAGTTCCACCCAGGGTACCTATGGCTACACCTTC.

This clonotype was picked up many times. This chain connects TRBV6-1 to TRBJ2-3; 13 nucleotides align to TRBD2. The junction had 4 bases not matched to a gene; V was cut back by 4 bases and J by 3 bases. Germline CDR1 MNHNS, CDR2 SASEGT. This CDR3 region has 16 residues. Here the CDR3 DNA reads TGTGCCAGCAGTGCCCGGACTAGCGGGAGAACAGATACGCAGTATTTT. Protein product: CASSARTSGRTDTQYF.

The V and J genes are TRBV19 and TRBJ2-7; D gene unclear. Germline CDR1 reads LNHDA; CDR2 reads SQIVND (reference sequence). This CDR3 is 12 amino acids long. The germline V and J ends were trimmed by 0 bases and 3 bases, with 3 bases remaining between them. DNA of the CDR3: TGTGCCAGTAGTATAGATGGCTACGAGCAGTACTTC. This gives the protein CASSIDGYEQYF.

This clonotype was detected many times. The chain joins TRBV5-1 to TRBJ2-5, with D possibly being TRBD1 (5 bases). There are 13 residues in the CDR3. Germline CDR1 SGHRS, CDR2 YFSETQ. Trimming took 3 bases from V and 0 from J, leaving 6 bases between them. In nucleotides, the CDR3 is TGCGCCAGCAGCTCGGACAACCAAGAGACCCAGTACTTC. Translating gives CASSSDNQETQYF. The full variable domain, in which reference TRBV5-1 and TRBJ2-5 provide the parts outside the CDR3, is KAGVTQTPRYLIKTRGQQVTLSCSPISGHRSVSWYQQTPGQGLQFLFEYFSETQRNKGNFPGRFSGRQFSNSRSEMNVSTLELGDSALYLCASSSDNQETQYFGPGTRLLVL.

This clonotype was recorded at least ten times. The J gene is TRBJ1-1, the V gene TRBV7-8, with TRBD1 matching over 8 bases. Germline V CDR1 and CDR2: SGHVS, FQNEAQ. V shed 6 bases, J shed 5 bases, and the junction held 8 bases outside the gene matches. This CDR3 comprises 14 residues. CDR3 sequence (DNA): TGTGCCAGCAGACCCAGGGGGCGCGTAACTGAAGCTTTCTTT. Translated, it gives CASRPRGRVTEAFF.

This clonotype showed up many times. The chain employs TRBV11-1 and TRBJ2-2; 8 nucleotides align to TRBD1. This CDR3 is built from 14 residues. V trimming: 5 bases; J trimming: 3 bases; junction bases outside the gene matches: 2. Germline CDR1 and CDR2: SGHAT and FQDESV (reference sequence). In nucleotides, the CDR3 is TGTGCCAGCAGCACGGGACAGGACACCGGGGAGCTGTTTTTT. This translates into CASSTGQDTGELFF.